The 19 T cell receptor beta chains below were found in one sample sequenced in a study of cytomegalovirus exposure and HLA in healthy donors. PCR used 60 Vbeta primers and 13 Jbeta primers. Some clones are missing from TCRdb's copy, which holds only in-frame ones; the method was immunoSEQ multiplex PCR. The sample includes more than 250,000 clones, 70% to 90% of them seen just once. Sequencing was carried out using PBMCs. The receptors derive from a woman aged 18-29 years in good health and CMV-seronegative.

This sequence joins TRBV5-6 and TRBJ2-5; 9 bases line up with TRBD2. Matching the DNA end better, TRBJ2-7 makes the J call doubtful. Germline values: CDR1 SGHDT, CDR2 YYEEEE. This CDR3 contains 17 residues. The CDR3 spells CASSLVGLAGSRYEQYF. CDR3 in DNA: TGTGCCAGCAGCTTGGTAGGGCTAGCGGGGTCCCGCTACGAGCAGTACTTC.

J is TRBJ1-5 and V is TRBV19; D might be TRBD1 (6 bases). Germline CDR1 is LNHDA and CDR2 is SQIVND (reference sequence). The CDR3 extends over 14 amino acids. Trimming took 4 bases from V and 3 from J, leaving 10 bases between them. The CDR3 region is CASSTDRINQPQHF. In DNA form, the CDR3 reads TGTGCCAGTAGTACAGACAGGATCAATCAGCCCCAGCATTTT.

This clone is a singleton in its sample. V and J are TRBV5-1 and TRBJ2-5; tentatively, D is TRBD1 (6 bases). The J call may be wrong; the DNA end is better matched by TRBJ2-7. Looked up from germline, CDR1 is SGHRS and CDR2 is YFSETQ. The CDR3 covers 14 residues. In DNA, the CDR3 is TGCGCCAGCAGCTTGGCCGAGGACAGCTACGAGCAGTACTTC. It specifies CASSLAEDSYEQYF.

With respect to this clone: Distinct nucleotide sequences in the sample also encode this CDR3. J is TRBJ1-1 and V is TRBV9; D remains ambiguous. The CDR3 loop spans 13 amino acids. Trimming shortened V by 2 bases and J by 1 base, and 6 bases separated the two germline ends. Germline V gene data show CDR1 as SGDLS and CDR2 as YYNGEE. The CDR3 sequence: CASSVAGNTEAFF. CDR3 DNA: TGTGCCAGCAGCGTCGCAGGGAACACTGAAGCTTTCTTT. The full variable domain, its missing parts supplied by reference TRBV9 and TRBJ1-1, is DSGVTQTPKHLITATGQRVTLRCSPRSGDLSVYWYQQSLDQGLQFLIQYYNGEERAKGNILERFSAQQFPDLHSELNLSSLELGDSALYFCASSVAGNTEAFFGQGTRLTVV.

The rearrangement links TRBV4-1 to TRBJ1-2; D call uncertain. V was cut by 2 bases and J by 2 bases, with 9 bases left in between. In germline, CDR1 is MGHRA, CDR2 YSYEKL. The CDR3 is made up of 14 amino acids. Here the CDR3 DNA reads TGCGCCAGCAGCCAATCAGGAGGAAACTATGGCTACACCTTC. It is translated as CASSQSGGNYGYTF.

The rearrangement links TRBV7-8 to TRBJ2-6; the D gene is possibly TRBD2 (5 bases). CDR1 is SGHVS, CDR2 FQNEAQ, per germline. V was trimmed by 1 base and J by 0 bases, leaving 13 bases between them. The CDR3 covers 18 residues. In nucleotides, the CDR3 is TGTGCCAGCAGCTTAGTACGGACTTCCAGCTCTGGGGCCAACGTCCTGACTTTC. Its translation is CASSLVRTSSSGANVLTF.

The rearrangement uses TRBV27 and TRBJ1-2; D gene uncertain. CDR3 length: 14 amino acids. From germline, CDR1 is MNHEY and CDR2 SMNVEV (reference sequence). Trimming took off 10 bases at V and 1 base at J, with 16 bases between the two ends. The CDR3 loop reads CATRRALINYGYTF. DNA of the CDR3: TGTGCCACCCGGCGGGCGTTAATTAACTATGGCTACACCTTC.

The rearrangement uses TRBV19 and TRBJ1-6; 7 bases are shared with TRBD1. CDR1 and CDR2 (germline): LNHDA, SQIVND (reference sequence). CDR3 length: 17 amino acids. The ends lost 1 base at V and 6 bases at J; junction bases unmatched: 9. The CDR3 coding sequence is TGTGCCAGTAGTATAGGCCTCGGGACAGCCTTTAATTCACCCCTCCACTTT. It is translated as CASSIGLGTAFNSPLHF. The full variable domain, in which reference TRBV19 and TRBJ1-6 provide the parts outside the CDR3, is DGGITQSPKYLFRKEGQNVTLSCEQNLNHDAMYWYRQDPGQGLRLIYYSQIVNDFQKGDIAEGYSVSREKKESFPLTVTSAQKNPTAFYLCASSIGLGTAFNSPLHFGNGTRLTVT.

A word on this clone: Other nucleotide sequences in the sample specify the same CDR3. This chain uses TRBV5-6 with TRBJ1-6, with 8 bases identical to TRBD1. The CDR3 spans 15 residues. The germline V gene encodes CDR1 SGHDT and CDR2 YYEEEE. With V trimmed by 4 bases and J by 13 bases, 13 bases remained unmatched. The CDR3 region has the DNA TGTGCCAGCAGCCCCCGGGACAGGTGGGGTTCCCCCCTCCACTTT. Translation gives CASSPRDRWGSPLHF. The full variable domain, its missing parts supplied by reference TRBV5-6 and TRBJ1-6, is DAGVTQSPTHLIKTRGQQVTLRCSPKSGHDTVSWYQQALGQGPQFIFQYYEEEERQRGNFPDRFSGHQFPNYSSELNVNALLLGDSALYLCASSPRDRWGSPLHFGNGTRLTVT.

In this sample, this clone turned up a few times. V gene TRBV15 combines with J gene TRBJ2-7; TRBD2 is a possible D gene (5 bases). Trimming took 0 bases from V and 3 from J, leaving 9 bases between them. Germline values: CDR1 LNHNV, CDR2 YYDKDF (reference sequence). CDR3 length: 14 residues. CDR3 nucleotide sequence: TGTGCCACCAGCAGAGATCGGAGGCTCTACGAGCAGTACTTC. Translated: CATSRDRRLYEQYF.

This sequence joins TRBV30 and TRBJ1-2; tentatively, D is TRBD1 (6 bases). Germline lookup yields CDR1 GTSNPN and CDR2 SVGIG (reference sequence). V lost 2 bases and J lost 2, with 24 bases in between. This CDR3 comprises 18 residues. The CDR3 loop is CAWSQQPPWTDFNYGYTF. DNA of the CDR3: TGTGCCTGGAGTCAACAGCCACCCTGGACAGACTTCAACTATGGCTACACCTTC.

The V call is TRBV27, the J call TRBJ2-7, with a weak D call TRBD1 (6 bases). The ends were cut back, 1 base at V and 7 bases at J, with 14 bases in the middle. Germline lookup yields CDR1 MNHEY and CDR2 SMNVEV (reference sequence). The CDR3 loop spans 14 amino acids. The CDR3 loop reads CASSLFATGREQYF. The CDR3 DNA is TGTGCCAGCAGTTTATTCGCGACAGGTCGGGAGCAGTACTTC.

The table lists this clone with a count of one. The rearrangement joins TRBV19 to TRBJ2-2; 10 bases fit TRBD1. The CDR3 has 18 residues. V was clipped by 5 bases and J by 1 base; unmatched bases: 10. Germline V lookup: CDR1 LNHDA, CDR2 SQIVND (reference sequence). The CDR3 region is CASSPWDRGVRNTGELFF. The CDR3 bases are TGTGCCAGTAGTCCATGGGACAGGGGAGTGAGGAACACCGGGGAGCTGTTTTTT.

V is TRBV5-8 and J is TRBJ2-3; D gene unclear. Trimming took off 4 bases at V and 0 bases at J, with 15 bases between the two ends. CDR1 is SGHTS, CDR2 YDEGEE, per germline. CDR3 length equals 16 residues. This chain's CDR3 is CASSLLASRSTDTQYF. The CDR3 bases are TGTGCCAGCAGCCTACTTGCGTCCCGTAGCACAGATACGCAGTATTTT.

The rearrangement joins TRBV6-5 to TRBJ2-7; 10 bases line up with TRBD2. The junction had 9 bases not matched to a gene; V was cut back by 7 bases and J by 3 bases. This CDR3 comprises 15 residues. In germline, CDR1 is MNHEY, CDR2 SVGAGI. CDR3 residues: CASNQLAGPYYEQYF. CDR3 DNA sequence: TGTGCCAGCAATCAACTAGCGGGGCCCTACTACGAGCAGTACTTC.

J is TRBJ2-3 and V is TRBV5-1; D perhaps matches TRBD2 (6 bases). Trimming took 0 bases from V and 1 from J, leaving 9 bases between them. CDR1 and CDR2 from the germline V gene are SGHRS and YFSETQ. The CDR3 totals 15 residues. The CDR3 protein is CASSLEASGTDTQYF. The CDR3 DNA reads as TGCGCCAGCAGCTTGGAGGCTAGCGGCACAGATACGCAGTATTTT.

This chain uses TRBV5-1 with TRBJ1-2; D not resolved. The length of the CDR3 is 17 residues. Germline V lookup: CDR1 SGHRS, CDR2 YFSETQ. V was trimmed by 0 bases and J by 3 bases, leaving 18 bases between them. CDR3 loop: CASSLAFIRGEDYGYTF. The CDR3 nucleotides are TGCGCCAGCAGCTTGGCTTTCATTCGGGGTGAGGACTATGGCTACACCTTC.

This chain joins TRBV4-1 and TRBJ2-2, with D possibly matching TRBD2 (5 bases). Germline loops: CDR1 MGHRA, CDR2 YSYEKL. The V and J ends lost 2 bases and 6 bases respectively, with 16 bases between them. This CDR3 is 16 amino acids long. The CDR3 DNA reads TGCGCCAGCAGCCAACTGGCCCGCGCCGGGGCCGGGGAGCTGTTTTTT. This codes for CASSQLARAGAGELFF.

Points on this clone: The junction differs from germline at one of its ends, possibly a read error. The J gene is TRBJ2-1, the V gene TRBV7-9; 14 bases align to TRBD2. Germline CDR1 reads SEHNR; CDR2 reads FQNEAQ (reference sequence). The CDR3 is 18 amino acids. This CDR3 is CSSSSPGLAGESYNEQFF. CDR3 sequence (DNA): TGTTCCAGCAGCTCGCCGGGACTAGCGGGGGAGTCCTACAATGAGCAGTTCTTC. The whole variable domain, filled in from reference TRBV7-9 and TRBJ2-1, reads DTGVSQNPRHKITKRGQNVTFRCDPISEHNRLYWYRQTLGQGPEFLTYFQNEAQLEKSRLLSDRFSAERPKGSFSTLEIQRTEQGDSAMYLCSSSSPGLAGESYNEQFFGPGTRLTVL.